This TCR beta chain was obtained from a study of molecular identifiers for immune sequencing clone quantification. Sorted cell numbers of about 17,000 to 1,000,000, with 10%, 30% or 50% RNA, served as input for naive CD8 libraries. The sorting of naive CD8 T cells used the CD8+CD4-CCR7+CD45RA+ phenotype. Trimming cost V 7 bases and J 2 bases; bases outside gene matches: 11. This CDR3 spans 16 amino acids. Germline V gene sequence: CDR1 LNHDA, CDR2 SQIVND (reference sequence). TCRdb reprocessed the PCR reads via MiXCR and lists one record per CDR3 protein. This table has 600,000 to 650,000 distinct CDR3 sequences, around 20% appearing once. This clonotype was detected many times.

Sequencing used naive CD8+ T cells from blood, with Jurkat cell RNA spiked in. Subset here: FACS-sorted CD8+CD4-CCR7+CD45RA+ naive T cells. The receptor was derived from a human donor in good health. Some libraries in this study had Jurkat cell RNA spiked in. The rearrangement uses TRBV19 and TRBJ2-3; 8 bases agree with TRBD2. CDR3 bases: TGTGCCAGTATGGGCCCAGCGGGGGCCTCCACAGATACGCAGTATTTT. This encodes CASMGPAGASTDTQYF.